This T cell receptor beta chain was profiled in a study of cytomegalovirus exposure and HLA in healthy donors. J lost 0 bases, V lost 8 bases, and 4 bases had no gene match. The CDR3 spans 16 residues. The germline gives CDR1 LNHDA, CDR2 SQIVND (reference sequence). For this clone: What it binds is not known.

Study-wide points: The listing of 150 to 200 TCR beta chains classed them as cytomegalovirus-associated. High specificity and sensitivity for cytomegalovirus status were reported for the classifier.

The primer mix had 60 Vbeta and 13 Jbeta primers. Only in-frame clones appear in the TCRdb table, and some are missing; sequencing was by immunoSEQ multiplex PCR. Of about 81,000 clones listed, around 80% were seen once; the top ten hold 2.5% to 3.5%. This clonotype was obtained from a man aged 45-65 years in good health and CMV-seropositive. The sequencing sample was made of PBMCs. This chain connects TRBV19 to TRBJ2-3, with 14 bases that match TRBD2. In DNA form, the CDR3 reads TGTGCCAGTCGACTAGCGGGAGGGTCTAGCACAGATACGCAGTATTTT. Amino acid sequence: CASRLAGGSSTDTQYF.